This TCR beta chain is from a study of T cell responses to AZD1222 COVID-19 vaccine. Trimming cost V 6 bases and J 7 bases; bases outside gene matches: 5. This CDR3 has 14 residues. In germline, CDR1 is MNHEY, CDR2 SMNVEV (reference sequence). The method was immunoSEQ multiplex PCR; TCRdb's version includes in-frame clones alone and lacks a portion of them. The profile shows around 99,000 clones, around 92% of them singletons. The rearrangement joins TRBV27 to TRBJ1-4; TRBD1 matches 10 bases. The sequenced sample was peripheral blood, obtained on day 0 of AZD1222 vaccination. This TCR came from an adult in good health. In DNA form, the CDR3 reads TGTGCCAGCAGCATTAGACAGGGGGCTGAAAAACTGTTTTTT. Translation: CASSIRQGAEKLFF.